Sequencing of this T cell receptor (beta chain) was carried out in a study of blood T cells in healthy people across ages. Study-wide findings and caveats: The donors' CMV status was not determined, possibly confounding changes in expanded clonotypes. The study found TCR beta diversity correlated strongly with naive T cell percentage.

On this clonotype: Its antigen remains unidentified.

Primers used in a second PCR of roughly 6 to 11 cycles were a sample-barcoded 5' primer and a J-beta primer mix. Each cDNA molecule was tagged by a template-switch adaptor with 12 random nucleotides. TCRdb independently ran MiXCR on the 5' RACE reads; one entry per CDR3 protein. The data show approximately 800,000 distinct CDR3 sequences, roughly 25% seen once. Germline CDR1 and CDR2: SQVTM and ANQGSEA. Germline trimming cut 3 bases from V and 8 bases from J; bases unmatched to any gene: 6. CDR3 length: 12 residues. Another study also made use of these data, one on T cells of mothers and their children. As that report states: Per 15 ul, 1.5 ug of RNA was used, with all extracted RNA going into cDNA synthesis.

This clonotype originated in a boy under 18 in good health. Sequenced material: blood. This rearrangement joins TRBV29-1 to TRBJ1-2, with 7 bases matching TRBD1. The CDR3 nucleotides read TGCAGCGTTGAGGGACAGTCGGAAGGCTACACCTTC. Protein: CSVEGQSEGYTF.